The rows below give T cell receptor beta chains drawn from one sample of a study of blood T cell repertoires in COVID-19. The data were produced by immunoSEQ multiplex PCR, yet TCRdb's version contains in-frame clones alone and is incomplete. The repertoire holds tens of thousands of clones, with 65% to 85% as singletons. Input material: peripheral blood. The receptors shown here come from a woman of 80 years or more with active or convalescent COVID-19. The CDR3 runs from the conserved cysteine through the conserved F or W. A D gene is named only where the DNA matches it firmly. Not all rows give a size; the values are once, few, many and, for expanded clones, a class.

d_call: NA
clone_size: NA
j_call: TRBJ2-2
v_call: TRBV6-2/TRBV6-3
cdr3_length: 13
cdr3_aa: CASSYSGGGELFF
cdr3_nt: TGTGCCAGCAGTTACTCGGGGGGCGGGGAGCTGTTTTTT

d_call: NA
clone_size: NA
j_call: TRBJ1-3
v_call: TRBV18
cdr3_length: 16
cdr3_aa: CASSPRGTVSGNTIYF
cdr3_nt: TGTGCCAGCTCACCACGCGGGACGGTCTCTGGAAACACCATATATTTT

d_call: NA
clone_size: NA
j_call: TRBJ2-7
v_call: TRBV4-3
cdr3_length: 16
cdr3_aa: CASSQDVGNWEYEQYF
cdr3_nt: TGCGCCAGCAGCCAAGATGTCGGGAATTGGGAGTACGAGCAGTACTTC

d_call: NA
clone_size: NA
j_call: TRBJ2-3
v_call: TRBV3-1/TRBV3-2
cdr3_length: 15
cdr3_aa: CASRPQRLGTDTQYF
cdr3_nt: TGTGCCAGCAGACCGCAACGACTAGGCACAGATACGCAGTATTTT

d_call: TRBD1
clone_size: once
j_call: TRBJ1-5
v_call: TRBV6-6
cdr3_length: 16
cdr3_aa: CASSYGFDRGNQPQHF
cdr3_nt: TGTGCCAGCAGTTACGGGTTCGACAGGGGTAATCAGCCCCAGCATTTT

d_call: TRBD1
clone_size: NA
j_call: TRBJ1-1
v_call: TRBV19
cdr3_length: 14
cdr3_aa: CASSIGRGFTEAFF
cdr3_nt: TGTGCCAGTAGTATAGGCAGGGGGTTCACTGAAGCTTTCTTT

d_call: TRBD1
clone_size: NA
j_call: TRBJ1-4
v_call: TRBV4-3
cdr3_length: 17
cdr3_aa: CASSRQVGGTANEKLFF
cdr3_nt: TGCGCCAGCAGCCGTCAAGTTGGGGGGACAGCTAATGAAAAACTGTTTTTT

d_call: NA
clone_size: few
j_call: TRBJ1-6
v_call: TRBV7-3
cdr3_length: 16
cdr3_aa: CASSRFPGGFNSPLHF
cdr3_nt: TGTGCCAGCAGCCGCTTTCCGGGGGGGTTTAATTCACCCCTCCACTTT

d_call: TRBD1
clone_size: NA
j_call: TRBJ2-1
v_call: TRBV4-3
cdr3_length: 20
cdr3_aa: CASSQEMDRGPLSSYNEQFF
cdr3_nt: TGCGCCAGCAGCCAAGAAATGGACAGGGGGCCCCTAAGCTCCTACAATGAGCAGTTCTTC

d_call: TRBD1
clone_size: NA
j_call: TRBJ1-2
v_call: TRBV11-1
cdr3_length: 13
cdr3_aa: CASSFQGVYGYTF
cdr3_nt: TGTGCCAGCAGCTTTCAGGGGGTCTATGGCTACACCTTC

d_call: NA
clone_size: NA
j_call: TRBJ1-5
v_call: TRBV6-1
cdr3_length: 16
cdr3_aa: CASSEGGGNSYQPQHF
cdr3_nt: TGTGCCAGCAGTGAAGGGGGCGGGAATTCTTATCAGCCCCAGCATTTT

d_call: TRBD2
clone_size: NA
j_call: TRBJ2-2
v_call: TRBV27
cdr3_length: 16
cdr3_aa: CASSPSGTSGTGELFF
cdr3_nt: TGTGCCAGCAGTCCCTCCGGGACTAGCGGAACCGGGGAGCTGTTTTTT

d_call: NA
clone_size: once
j_call: TRBJ2-5
v_call: TRBV4-1
cdr3_length: 15
cdr3_aa: CASSQSAARGETQYF
cdr3_nt: TGCGCCAGCAGCCAATCCGCGGCCAGAGGGGAGACCCAGTACTTC

d_call: TRBD2
clone_size: few
j_call: TRBJ2-7
v_call: TRBV2
cdr3_length: 14
cdr3_aa: CASSSGLAGAEQYF
cdr3_nt: TGTGCCAGCAGTTCGGGACTAGCGGGAGCCGAGCAGTACTTC

d_call: TRBD2
clone_size: NA
j_call: TRBJ2-3
v_call: TRBV4-3
cdr3_length: 19
cdr3_aa: CASSQDLRGLAGGTDTQYF
cdr3_nt: TGCGCCAGCAGCCAAGATCTCCGGGGACTAGCGGGGGGGACAGATACGCAGTATTTT

d_call: NA
clone_size: NA
j_call: TRBJ2-3
v_call: TRBV27
cdr3_length: 12
cdr3_aa: CASSRTTDTQYF
cdr3_nt: TGTGCCAGCAGCAGAACGACAGATACGCAGTATTTT

d_call: NA
clone_size: NA
j_call: TRBJ1-2
v_call: TRBV4-1
cdr3_length: 16
cdr3_aa: CASSQPLAERGGGYTF
cdr3_nt: TGCGCCAGCAGCCAACCCCTGGCGGAACGGGGAGGTGGCTACACCTTC

d_call: TRBD2
clone_size: NA
j_call: TRBJ2-1
v_call: TRBV4-1
cdr3_length: 16
cdr3_aa: CASSQDKASGRGEQFF
cdr3_nt: TGCGCCAGCAGCCAAGATAAGGCTAGCGGGAGGGGTGAGCAGTTCTTC

d_call: TRBD1
clone_size: NA
j_call: TRBJ2-7
v_call: TRBV29-1
cdr3_length: 13
cdr3_aa: CSVERDRGYEQYF
cdr3_nt: TGCAGCGTTGAAAGAGACAGGGGCTACGAGCAGTACTTC

d_call: NA
clone_size: NA
j_call: TRBJ2-2
v_call: TRBV2
cdr3_length: 13
cdr3_aa: CASSGQNTGELFF
cdr3_nt: TGTGCCAGCAGCGGACAGAACACCGGGGAGCTGTTTTTT

d_call: TRBD1
clone_size: NA
j_call: TRBJ2-6
v_call: TRBV18
cdr3_length: 18
cdr3_aa: CASSPQTGGSSGANVLTF
cdr3_nt: TGTGCCAGCTCACCCCAGACAGGGGGGAGCTCTGGGGCCAACGTCCTGACTTTC

d_call: TRBD1
clone_size: once
j_call: TRBJ1-1
v_call: TRBV19
cdr3_length: 14
cdr3_aa: CASSMTGGNTEAFF
cdr3_nt: TGTGCCAGTAGTATGACAGGGGGGAACACTGAAGCTTTCTTT

d_call: TRBD2
clone_size: NA
j_call: TRBJ2-5
v_call: TRBV7-2
cdr3_length: 17
cdr3_aa: CASSLRPGLAGVRAQYF
cdr3_nt: TGTGCCAGCAGCTTACGGCCAGGACTAGCGGGGGTCCGGGCCCAGTACTTC

d_call: NA
clone_size: NA
j_call: TRBJ2-2
v_call: TRBV18
cdr3_length: 17
cdr3_aa: CASSPGQKTQSAGELFF
cdr3_nt: TGTGCCAGCTCCCCAGGACAGAAAACCCAAAGCGCCGGGGAGCTGTTTTTT

d_call: NA
clone_size: NA
j_call: TRBJ2-3
v_call: TRBV6-5
cdr3_length: 11
cdr3_aa: CASSGADTQYF
cdr3_nt: TGTGCCAGCAGCGGGGCAGATACGCAGTATTTT

d_call: NA
clone_size: NA
j_call: TRBJ1-5
v_call: TRBV30
cdr3_length: 15
cdr3_aa: CAWSEAGYSNQPQHF
cdr3_nt: TGTGCCTGGAGTGAGGCAGGTTATAGCAATCAGCCCCAGCATTTT

d_call: NA
clone_size: NA
j_call: TRBJ2-2
v_call: TRBV3-1/TRBV3-2
cdr3_length: 14
cdr3_aa: CASSQTGVTGELFF
cdr3_nt: TGTGCCAGCAGCCAAACCGGGGTAACCGGGGAGCTGTTTTTT

d_call: NA
clone_size: once
j_call: TRBJ1-5
v_call: TRBV7-9
cdr3_length: 16
cdr3_aa: CASSLARGPSNQPQHF
cdr3_nt: TGTGCCAGCAGCTTAGCGCGGGGACCCAGCAATCAGCCCCAGCATTTT

d_call: NA
clone_size: NA
j_call: TRBJ2-3
v_call: TRBV7-3
cdr3_length: 13
cdr3_aa: CASSLEVTDTQYF
cdr3_nt: TGTGCCAGCAGTCTAGAGGTCACAGATACGCAGTATTTT

d_call: NA
clone_size: NA
j_call: TRBJ1-6
v_call: TRBV9
cdr3_length: 14
cdr3_aa: CASSSRRDNSPLHF
cdr3_nt: TGTGCCAGCAGCTCCAGGAGGGATAATTCACCCCTCCACTTT

d_call: NA
clone_size: NA
j_call: TRBJ1-1
v_call: TRBV6-6
cdr3_length: 15
cdr3_aa: CASSYGYRENTEAFF
cdr3_nt: TGTGCCAGCAGTTACGGCTACAGGGAGAACACTGAAGCTTTCTTT

d_call: NA
clone_size: NA
j_call: TRBJ2-1
v_call: TRBV9
cdr3_length: 15
cdr3_aa: CASSAHEGVYAEQFF
cdr3_nt: TGTGCCAGCAGCGCCCACGAGGGGGTATATGCTGAGCAGTTCTTC

d_call: NA
clone_size: NA
j_call: TRBJ2-7
v_call: TRBV7-2
cdr3_length: 18
cdr3_aa: CASSPRGSIPRSSYEQYF
cdr3_nt: TGTGCCAGCAGCCCACGGGGTTCCATTCCCAGGAGCTCCTACGAGCAGTACTTC

d_call: NA
clone_size: few
j_call: TRBJ2-7
v_call: TRBV30
cdr3_length: 15
cdr3_aa: CAWSVTGLLSREQYF
cdr3_nt: TGTGCCTGGAGTGTGACTGGACTTCTCTCTAGGGAGCAGTACTTC

d_call: NA
clone_size: NA
j_call: TRBJ2-2
v_call: TRBV10-1
cdr3_length: 17
cdr3_aa: CASTQPQKQGGTGELFF
cdr3_nt: TGCGCCAGCACCCAGCCTCAGAAACAGGGGGGGACCGGGGAGCTGTTTTTT

d_call: TRBD1
clone_size: NA
j_call: TRBJ2-3
v_call: TRBV5-1
cdr3_length: 16
cdr3_aa: CASSLSQGLSTDTQYF
cdr3_nt: TGCGCCAGCAGCTTATCACAGGGGCTCAGCACAGATACGCAGTATTTT

d_call: NA
clone_size: NA
j_call: TRBJ1-1
v_call: TRBV2
cdr3_length: 12
cdr3_aa: CASSESPGEAFF
cdr3_nt: TGTGCCAGCAGTGAGTCCCCCGGTGAAGCTTTCTTT

d_call: NA
clone_size: NA
j_call: TRBJ2-7
v_call: TRBV6-5
cdr3_length: 14
cdr3_aa: CASSIRAGSDEQYF
cdr3_nt: TGTGCCAGCAGTATAAGGGCGGGGTCAGACGAGCAGTACTTC

d_call: TRBD1
clone_size: once
j_call: TRBJ1-6
v_call: TRBV28
cdr3_length: 17
cdr3_aa: CASRRRDRGFRNSPLHF
cdr3_nt: TGTGCCAGCAGGCGAAGGGACAGGGGTTTTCGGAATTCACCCCTCCACTTT

d_call: TRBD2
clone_size: once
j_call: TRBJ2-3
v_call: TRBV4-3
cdr3_length: 14
cdr3_aa: CASSQRLATDTQYF
cdr3_nt: TGCGCCAGCAGCCAAAGACTAGCCACAGATACGCAGTATTTT

d_call: NA
clone_size: NA
j_call: TRBJ1-5
v_call: TRBV7-2
cdr3_length: 15
cdr3_aa: CASSPHQGYNQPQHF
cdr3_nt: TGTGCCAGCAGCCCTCATCAGGGTTACAATCAGCCCCAGCATTTT

d_call: NA
clone_size: NA
j_call: TRBJ1-3
v_call: TRBV11-2
cdr3_length: 13
cdr3_aa: CASSRASGNTIYF
cdr3_nt: TGTGCCAGCAGCCGAGCTTCTGGAAACACCATATATTTT

d_call: NA
clone_size: NA
j_call: TRBJ1-6
v_call: TRBV5-1
cdr3_length: 15
cdr3_aa: CASTVRTGYNSPLHF
cdr3_nt: TGCGCCAGCACGGTCAGGACGGGATATAATTCACCCCTCCACTTT

d_call: TRBD2
clone_size: NA
j_call: TRBJ2-5
v_call: TRBV11-3
cdr3_length: 14
cdr3_aa: CASSRTSGPETQYF
cdr3_nt: TGTGCCAGCAGCCGGACTAGCGGACCTGAGACCCAGTACTTC

d_call: NA
clone_size: once
j_call: TRBJ2-4
v_call: TRBV14
cdr3_length: 17
cdr3_aa: CASSQGGLARAKNIQYF
cdr3_nt: TGTGCCAGCAGCCAGGGTGGACTCGCCAGAGCCAAAAACATTCAGTACTTC

d_call: TRBD1
clone_size: NA
j_call: TRBJ2-7
v_call: TRBV7-9
cdr3_length: 13
cdr3_aa: CASSPRGQTEQYF
cdr3_nt: TGTGCCAGCAGCCCTAGGGGGCAGACTGAGCAGTACTTC